The present T cell receptor (beta chain) was sequenced within a study of blood T cell repertoires in COVID-19. The length of the CDR3 is 16 residues. Germline CDR1 is SGHDN and CDR2 is FVKESK. V lost 0 bases and J lost 4; bases outside the gene matches: 6. Per the original data handling: Reference gene primer amplification in the assay estimated nucleated cell counts. Repertoires were generated with immunoSEQ multiplex PCR, while TCRdb's copy carries only in-frame clones and drops some. That table furnishes V, J and clone size, whereas the DNA furnished D and trimming. Of hundreds of thousands of clones listed, roughly 90% are singletons.

The chain joins TRBV14 to TRBJ2-1, with TRBD1 matching 7 bases. The sample consisted of peripheral blood. The clonotype originates from a young man with COVID-19, enrolled during active disease. This CDR3 reads CASSQEIQGLYNEQFF. The CDR3, as DNA: TGTGCCAGCAGCCAAGAGATACAGGGGTTGTACAATGAGCAGTTCTTC.